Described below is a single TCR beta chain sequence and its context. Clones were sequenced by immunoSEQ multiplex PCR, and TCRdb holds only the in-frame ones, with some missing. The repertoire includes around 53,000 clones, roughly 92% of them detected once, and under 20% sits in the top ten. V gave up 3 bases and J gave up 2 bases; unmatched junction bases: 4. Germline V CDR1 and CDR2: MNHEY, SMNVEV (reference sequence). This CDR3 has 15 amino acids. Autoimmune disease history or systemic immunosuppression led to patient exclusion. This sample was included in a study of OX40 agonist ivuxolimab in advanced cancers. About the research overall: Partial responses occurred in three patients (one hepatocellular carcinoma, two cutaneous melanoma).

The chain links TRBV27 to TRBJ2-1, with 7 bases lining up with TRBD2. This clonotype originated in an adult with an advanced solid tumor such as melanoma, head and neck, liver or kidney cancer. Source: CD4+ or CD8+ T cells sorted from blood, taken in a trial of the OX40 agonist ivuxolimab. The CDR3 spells CASSLSGGAYNEQFF. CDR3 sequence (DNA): TGTGCCAGCAGTTTGTCGGGGGGAGCCTACAATGAGCAGTTCTTC.